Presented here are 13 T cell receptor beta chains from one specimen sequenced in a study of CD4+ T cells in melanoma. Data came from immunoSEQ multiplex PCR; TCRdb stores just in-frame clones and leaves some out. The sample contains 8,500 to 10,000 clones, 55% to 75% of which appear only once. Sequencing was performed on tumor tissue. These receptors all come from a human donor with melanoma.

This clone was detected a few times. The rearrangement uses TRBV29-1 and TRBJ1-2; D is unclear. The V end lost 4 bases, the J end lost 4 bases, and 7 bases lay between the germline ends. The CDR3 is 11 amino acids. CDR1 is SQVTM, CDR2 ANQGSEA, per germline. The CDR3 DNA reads TGCAGCGTTGTCGAGAGCTATGGCTACACCTTC. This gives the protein CSVVESYGYTF.

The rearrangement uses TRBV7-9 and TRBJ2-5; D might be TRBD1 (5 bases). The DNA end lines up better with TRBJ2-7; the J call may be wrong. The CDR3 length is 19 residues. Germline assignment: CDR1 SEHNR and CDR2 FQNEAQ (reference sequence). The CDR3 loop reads CASSPPPRQGKRNTYEQYF. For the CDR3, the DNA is TGTGCCAGCAGCCCACCGCCGAGGCAGGGAAAACGAAACACCTACGAGCAGTACTTC.

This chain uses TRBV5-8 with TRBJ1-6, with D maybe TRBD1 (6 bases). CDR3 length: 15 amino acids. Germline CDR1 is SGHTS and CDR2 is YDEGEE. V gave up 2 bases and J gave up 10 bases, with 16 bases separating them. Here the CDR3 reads CASSFQTGKKSPLHF. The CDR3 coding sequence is TGTGCCAGCAGCTTTCAAACAGGGAAGAAATCACCCCTCCACTTT.

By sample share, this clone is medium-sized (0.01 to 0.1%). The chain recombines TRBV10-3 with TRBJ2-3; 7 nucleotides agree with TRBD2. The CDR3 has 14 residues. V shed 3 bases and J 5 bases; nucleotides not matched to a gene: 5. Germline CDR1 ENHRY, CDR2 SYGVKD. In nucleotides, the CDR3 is TGTGCCATCAGTGAACGGGGGGAGGTAGATACGCAGTATTTT. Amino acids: CAISERGEVDTQYF.

CDR3 amino acids: CASSLGVEETQYF. In nucleotides, the CDR3 is TGCGCCAGCAGCTTGGGGGTTGAAGAGACCCAGTACTTC. The chain links TRBV5-1 to TRBJ2-5; D unresolved. Trimming stripped 0 bases from V and 3 bases from J, with 6 bases between. Germline-derived CDR1 and CDR2 are SGHRS and YFSETQ. The CDR3 length is 13 residues.

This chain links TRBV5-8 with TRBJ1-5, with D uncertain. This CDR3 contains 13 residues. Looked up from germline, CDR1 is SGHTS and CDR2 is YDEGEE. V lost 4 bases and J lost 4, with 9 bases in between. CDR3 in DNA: TGTGCCAGCAGCCCGTCCTTAAATCAGCCCCAGCATTTT. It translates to CASSPSLNQPQHF.

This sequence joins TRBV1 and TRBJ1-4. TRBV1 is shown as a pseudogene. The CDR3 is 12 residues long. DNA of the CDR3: TGCGCCAGCAGCCAGAGGAATGAAAAACTGTTTTTT. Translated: CASSQRNEKLFF.

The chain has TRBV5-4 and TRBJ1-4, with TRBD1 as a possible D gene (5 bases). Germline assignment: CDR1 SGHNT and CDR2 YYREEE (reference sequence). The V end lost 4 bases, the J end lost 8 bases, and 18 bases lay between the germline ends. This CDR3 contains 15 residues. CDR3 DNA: TGTGCCAGCAGCCTGGGAGGAGGGTCAGGGGAAAAACTGTTTTTT. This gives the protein CASSLGGGSGEKLFF.

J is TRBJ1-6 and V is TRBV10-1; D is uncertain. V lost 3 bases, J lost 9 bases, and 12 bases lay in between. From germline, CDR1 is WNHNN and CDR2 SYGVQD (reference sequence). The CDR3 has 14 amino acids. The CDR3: CASSESRSGSPLHF. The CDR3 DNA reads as TGCGCCAGCAGTGAAAGCCGCAGCGGTTCACCCCTCCACTTT.

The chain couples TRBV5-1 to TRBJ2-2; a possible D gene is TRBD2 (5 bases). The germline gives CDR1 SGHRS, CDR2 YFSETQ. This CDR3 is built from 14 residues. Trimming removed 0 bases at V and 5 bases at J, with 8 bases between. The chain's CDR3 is CASSLVGETGELFF. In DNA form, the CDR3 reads TGCGCCAGCAGCTTGGTTGGGGAGACCGGGGAGCTGTTTTTT.

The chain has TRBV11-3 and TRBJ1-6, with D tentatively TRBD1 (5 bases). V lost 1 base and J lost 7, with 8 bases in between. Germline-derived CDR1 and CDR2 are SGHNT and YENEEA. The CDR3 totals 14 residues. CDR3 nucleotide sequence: TGTGCCAGCAGCTTAGTCCCAGGGAATTCACCCCTCCACTTT. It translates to CASSLVPGNSPLHF.

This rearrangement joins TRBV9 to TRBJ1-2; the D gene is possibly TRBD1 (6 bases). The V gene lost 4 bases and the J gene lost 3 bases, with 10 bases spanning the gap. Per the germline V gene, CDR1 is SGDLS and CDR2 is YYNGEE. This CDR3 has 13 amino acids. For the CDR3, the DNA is TGTGCCAGCAGCATGGGGGCCGACTATGGCTACACCTTC. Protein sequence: CASSMGADYGYTF. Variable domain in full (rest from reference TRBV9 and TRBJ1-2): DSGVTQTPKHLITATGQRVTLRCSPRSGDLSVYWYQQSLDQGLQFLIQYYNGEERAKGNILERFSAQQFPDLHSELNLSSLELGDSALYFCASSMGADYGYTFGSGTRLTVV.

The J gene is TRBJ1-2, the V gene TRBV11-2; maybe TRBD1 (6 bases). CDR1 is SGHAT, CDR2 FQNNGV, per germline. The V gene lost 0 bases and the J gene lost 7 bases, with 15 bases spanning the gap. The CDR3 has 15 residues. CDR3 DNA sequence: TGTGCCAGCAGCTTAGAGCCGGCACAGGGAGGTGGCTACACCTTC. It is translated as CASSLEPAQGGGYTF.